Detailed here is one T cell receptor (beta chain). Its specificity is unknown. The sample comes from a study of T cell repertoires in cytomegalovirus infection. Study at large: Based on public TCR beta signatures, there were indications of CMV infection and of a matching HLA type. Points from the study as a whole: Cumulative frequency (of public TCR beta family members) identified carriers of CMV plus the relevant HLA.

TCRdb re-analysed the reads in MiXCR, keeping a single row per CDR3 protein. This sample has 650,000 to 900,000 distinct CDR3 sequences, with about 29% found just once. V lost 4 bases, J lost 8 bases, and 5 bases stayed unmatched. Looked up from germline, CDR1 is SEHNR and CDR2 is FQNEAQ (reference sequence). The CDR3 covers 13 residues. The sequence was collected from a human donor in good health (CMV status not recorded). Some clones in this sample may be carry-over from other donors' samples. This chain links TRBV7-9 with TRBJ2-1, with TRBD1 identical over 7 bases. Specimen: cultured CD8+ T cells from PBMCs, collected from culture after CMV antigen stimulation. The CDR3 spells CASSSVDRDEQFF. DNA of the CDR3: TGTGCCAGCAGCTCTGTAGACAGGGATGAGCAGTTCTTC. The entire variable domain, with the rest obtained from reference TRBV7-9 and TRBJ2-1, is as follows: DTGVSQNPRHKITKRGQNVTFRCDPISEHNRLYWYRQTLGQGPEFLTYFQNEAQLEKSRLLSDRFSAERPKGSFSTLEIQRTEQGDSAMYLCASSSVDRDEQFFGPGTRLTVL.